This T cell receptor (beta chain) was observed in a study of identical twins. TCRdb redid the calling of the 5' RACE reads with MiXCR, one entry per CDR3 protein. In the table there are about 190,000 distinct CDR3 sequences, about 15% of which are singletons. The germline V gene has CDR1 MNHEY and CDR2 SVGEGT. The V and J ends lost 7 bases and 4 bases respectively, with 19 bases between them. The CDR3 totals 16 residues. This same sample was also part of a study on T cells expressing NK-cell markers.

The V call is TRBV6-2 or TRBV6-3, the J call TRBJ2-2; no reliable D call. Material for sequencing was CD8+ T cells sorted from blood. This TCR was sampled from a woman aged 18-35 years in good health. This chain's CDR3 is CASTKTRRSRTGELFF. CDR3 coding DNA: TGTGCCAGCACCAAGACGAGGCGGTCCCGCACCGGGGAGCTGTTTTTT.